These 3 T cell receptor beta chains were all obtained from the same sample, sequenced in a study of T cells in Graves' hyperthyroidism and ophthalmopathy. Regions amplified from RNA transcripts were the TCR beta CDR3 regions. The primer set for the first-round RT-PCR of the TCR CDR3 was HTBI. TCRdb ran MiXCR on the multiplex PCR reads and lists one entry per CDR3 protein. The table includes 600,000 to 800,000 distinct CDR3 sequences, 30% to 40% detected once. Sequenced material: blood. The receptors stem from a woman aged 40-49 years with Graves' hyperthyroidism.

The chain couples TRBV11-2 to TRBJ1-4; no firm D call. CDR3 length: 12 residues. The germline gives CDR1 SGHAT, CDR2 FQNNGV. V lost 5 bases and J 10 bases, leaving 11 bases between the germline ends. The CDR3: CASSQGFGKLFF. The CDR3 DNA sequence: TGTGCCAGCAGCCAAGGTTTCGGAAAACTGTTTTTT.

The gene calls are TRBV10-2 and TRBJ2-2; 9 nucleotides match TRBD1. Germline assignment: CDR1 WSHSY and CDR2 SAAADI. This CDR3 contains 14 residues. Unmatched junction bases numbered 8, after V lost 8 bases and J lost 7 bases. CDR3 residues: CASSWGQGDGELFF. CDR3 DNA sequence: TGCGCCAGCTCTTGGGGACAGGGTGACGGGGAGCTGTTTTTT.

This clonotype was observed at least ten times. The chain is built from TRBV24-1 and TRBJ1-1; a possible D gene is TRBD1 (6 bases). The CDR3 covers 14 residues. Trimming pared 3 bases from V and 8 bases from J, leaving 15 bases between. Germline assignment: CDR1 KGHDR and CDR2 SFDVKD. The CDR3 here is CATSDGVGGEEAFF. Written as DNA, the CDR3 is TGTGCCACCAGTGATGGGGTAGGGGGAGAGGAAGCTTTCTTT.